The clone carrying this T cell receptor beta chain came up once. The CDR3 length is 13 residues. Germline V gives CDR1 MNHEY, CDR2 SMNVEV (reference sequence). Trimming took off 8 bases at V and 7 bases at J, with 17 bases between the two ends. This sample was included in a study of shared clonotypes between healthy human individuals. As defined, naive CD8 cells were CD45RO-negative and positively selected for CCR7, with terminally differentiated effector memory CD45RA+ cells excluded. Source study methods: Junction-only sequences without quality scores came from ImmunoSEQ, so filtering differed. Profiled with immunoSEQ multiplex PCR; TCRdb holds only in-frame clones, not every one. That table is the source of V, J and clone size, and D and trimming were worked out from the DNA. Of approximately 840,000 clones in the sample, about 96% were seen once.

This TCR came from a man aged 25-45 years in good health. The rearrangement uses TRBV27 and TRBJ1-2; D is perhaps TRBD1 (5 bases). Sequencing used naive CD8+ T cells sorted from blood. The DNA for the CDR3 is TGTGCCAGCCAGGCGATCGGGGGATCTGGCTACACCTTC. Protein product: CASQAIGGSGYTF.